The clone carrying this T cell receptor beta chain was seen a handful of times. Enrollees, roughly 18 to 89 years old, lived in approximately 25 US areas. Clinical history as reported by participants underpinned cohort assignment. Cohort 3 donors were reported recovered after two negative PCRs, clearance, or symptom resolution. Generated by immunoSEQ multiplex PCR, the TCRdb table keeps only in-frame clones and is missing some. The table shows some 180,000 clones, with approximately 89% occurring only once. These data originate in a study of blood T cell repertoires in COVID-19. As for the study in general: COVID-19 samples collected from the United States, Italy and Spain covered acute and convalescent phases.

V dropped 5 bases and J dropped 3; count of bases not matched to a gene: 6. CDR1 MDHEN and CDR2 SYDVKM come from the germline V gene. CDR3 size: 15 residues. This chain links TRBV28 with TRBJ2-3; 9 nucleotides match TRBD2. This clonotype originated in a man in his forties who had recovered from COVID-19. Input material: PBMCs or T cells enriched from blood (not recorded which). DNA of the CDR3: TGTGCCAGCAGTGTAGCGGGAGACCGGACAGATACGCAGTATTTT. Protein sequence: CASSVAGDRTDTQYF.